The T cell receptor beta chain described here comes from a study of cytomegalovirus exposure and HLA in healthy donors. Findings and caveats of the study: Association of a missense DCLRE1C variant with TCR beta V- and J-gene trimming was reported in a later analysis. Relative to the approximately 700-donor mean, N-insertions were reportedly fewer in an Asian-associated ancestry cluster in a later analysis.

As regards this clone: Its antigen is as yet unknown.

From germline, CDR1 is LGHNA and CDR2 YNFKEQ. The CDR3 sequence is 16 residues long. V shed 2 bases, J shed 3 bases, and the junction held 5 bases outside the gene matches. PCR was performed using 60 Vbeta and 13 Jbeta primers. The assay was immunoSEQ multiplex PCR, and TCRdb's table has in-frame clones only and misses some. Of about 160,000 clones listed, 65% to 80% are singletons. V and J are TRBV4-2 and TRBJ1-4; 8 bases are shared with TRBD1. Sequences were obtained from PBMCs. This receptor was identified in a man between 35 and 55 years old in good health and CMV-seronegative. CDR3 residues: CASSQYQGASNEKLFF. CDR3 DNA sequence: TGTGCCAGCAGCCAATATCAGGGGGCTTCTAATGAAAAACTGTTTTTT.